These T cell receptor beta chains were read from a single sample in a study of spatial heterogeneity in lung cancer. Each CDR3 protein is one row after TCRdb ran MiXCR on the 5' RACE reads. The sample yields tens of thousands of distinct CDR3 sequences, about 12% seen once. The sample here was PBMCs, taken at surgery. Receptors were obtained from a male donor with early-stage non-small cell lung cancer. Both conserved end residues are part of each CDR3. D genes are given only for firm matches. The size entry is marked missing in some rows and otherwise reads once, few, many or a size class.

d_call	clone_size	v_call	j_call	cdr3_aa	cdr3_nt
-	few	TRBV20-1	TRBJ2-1	CSAGGLASRNEQFF	TGCAGTGCTGGTGGGCTAGCGAGTCGCAATGAGCAGTTCTTC
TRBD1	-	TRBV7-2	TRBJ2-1	CASSSDRGRQFF	TGTGCCAGCAGCTCTGACAGGGGCCGGCAGTTCTTC
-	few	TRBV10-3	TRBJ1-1	CATSHEQEHTEAFF	TGTGCCACCTCCCACGAGCAGGAGCACACTGAAGCTTTCTTT
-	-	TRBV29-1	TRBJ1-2	CSVPTGVNYGYTF	TGCAGCGTTCCGACAGGTGTTAACTATGGCTACACCTTC
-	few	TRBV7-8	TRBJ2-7	CASSLGRASYEQYF	TGTGCCAGCAGCTTGGGCAGGGCGTCCTACGAGCAGTACTTC
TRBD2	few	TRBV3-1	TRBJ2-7	CASRGTSGRFAYEQYF	TGTGCCAGCAGAGGAACTAGCGGGAGATTCGCCTACGAGCAGTACTTC
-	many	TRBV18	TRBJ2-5	CASSPDYQETQYF	TGTGCCAGCTCACCGGACTATCAAGAGACCCAGTACTTC
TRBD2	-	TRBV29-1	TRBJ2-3	CSVEDRTSGRIDTQYF	TGCAGCGTTGAAGATCGGACCAGCGGGAGAATAGATACGCAGTATTTT
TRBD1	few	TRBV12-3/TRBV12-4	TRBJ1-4	CASRRQGSNEKLFF	TGTGCCAGCAGACGACAGGGGAGTAATGAAAAACTGTTTTTT
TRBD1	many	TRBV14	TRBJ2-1	CASSSRTGGNQFF	TGTGCCAGCAGCTCCCGGACAGGGGGTAACCAGTTCTTC
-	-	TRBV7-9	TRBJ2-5	CASSSNLGEETQYF	TGTGCCAGCAGCTCCAACCTCGGGGAAGAGACCCAGTACTTC
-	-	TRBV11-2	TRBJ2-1	CASSLSPLSSYNEQFF	TGTGCCAGCAGCTTATCTCCCCTGAGCTCCTACAATGAGCAGTTCTTC
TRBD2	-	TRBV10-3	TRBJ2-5	CAISDGLAGETQYF	TGTGCCATCAGTGATGGACTAGCTGGGGAGACCCAGTACTTC
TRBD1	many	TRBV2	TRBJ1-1	CATRTGWDTEAFF	TGTGCCACCCGGACAGGGTGGGACACTGAAGCTTTCTTT
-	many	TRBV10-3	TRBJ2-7	CAIRGEAYEQYF	TGTGCCATCCGGGGAGAGGCCTACGAGCAGTACTTC
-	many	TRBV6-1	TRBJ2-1	CASSTTQGDNEQFF	TGTGCCAGCAGTACTACCCAAGGGGACAATGAGCAGTTCTTC
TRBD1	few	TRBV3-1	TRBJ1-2	CASSPGPGGQQDGYTF	TGTGCCAGCAGCCCGGGCCCTGGGGGACAGCAAGATGGCTACACCTTC
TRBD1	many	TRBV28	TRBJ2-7	CAAQGGQALSYEQYF	TGTGCCGCTCAGGGCGGACAGGCCCTTAGCTACGAGCAGTACTTC
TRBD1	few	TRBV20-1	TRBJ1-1	CSARDRVVNTEAFF	TGCAGTGCCAGGGACAGGGTCGTGAACACTGAAGCTTTCTTT
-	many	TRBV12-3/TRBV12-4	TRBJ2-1	CASSLASSYNEQFF	TGTGCCAGCAGTTTGGCTAGCTCCTACAATGAGCAGTTTTTC
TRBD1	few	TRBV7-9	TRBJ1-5	CASSFDRGDAYSNQPQHF	TGTGCCAGCAGCTTTGACAGGGGCGACGCTTATAGCAATCAGCCCCAGCATTTT
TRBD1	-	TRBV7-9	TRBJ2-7	CASSSLGQGGEQYF	TGTGCCAGCAGCTCTCTGGGACAGGGGGGCGAGCAGTACTTC
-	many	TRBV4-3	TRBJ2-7	CASSQDLGAYEQYF	TGCGCCAGCAGCCAAGATCTGGGGGCGTACGAGCAGTACTTC
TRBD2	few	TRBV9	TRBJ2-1	CASSVGLAGAPLRGNEQFF	TGTGCCAGCAGCGTAGGTCTAGCGGGAGCTCCCCTGCGGGGAAATGAGCAGTTCTTC
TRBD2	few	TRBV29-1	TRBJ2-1	CSVEGLANYEQFF	TGCAGCGTTGAAGGACTAGCTAACTATGAGCAGTTCTTC
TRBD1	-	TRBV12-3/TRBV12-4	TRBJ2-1	CASSQRTGAYNEQFF	TGTGCCAGCAGTCAACGGACAGGGGCCTACAATGAGCAGTTCTTC
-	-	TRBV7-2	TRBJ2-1	CASSSGVPYNEQFF	TGTGCCAGCAGCTCAGGGGTTCCCTACAATGAGCAGTTCTTC
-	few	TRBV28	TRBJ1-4	CASSLAGEGEKLFF	TGTGCCAGCAGTTTAGCAGGGGAAGGTGAAAAACTGTTTTTT
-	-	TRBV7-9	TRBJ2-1	CASSLFAEIYNEQFF	TGTGCCAGCAGCTTATTCGCGGAGATCTACAATGAGCAGTTCTTC
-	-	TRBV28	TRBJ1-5	CASSFREPNQPQHF	TGTGCCAGCAGTTTCAGGGAACCCAATCAGCCCCAGCATTTT
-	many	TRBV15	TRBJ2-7	CATSRDLNSYEQYF	TGTGCCACCAGCAGAGATCTGAATTCCTACGAGCAGTACTTC
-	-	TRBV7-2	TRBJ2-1	CASRSPGASYNEQFF	TGTGCCAGCAGATCACCGGGCGCGTCCTACAATGAGCAGTTCTTC
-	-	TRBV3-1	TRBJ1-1	CASSQFSAGVTEAFF	TGTGCCAGCAGCCAATTTTCAGCCGGGGTCACTGAAGCTTTCTTT
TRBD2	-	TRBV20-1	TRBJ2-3	CSGAGSGEEGDTQYF	TGCAGTGGCGCGGGGAGCGGGGAGGAAGGAGATACGCAGTATTTT
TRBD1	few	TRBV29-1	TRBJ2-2	CSVIRDRLTGELFF	TGCAGCGTAATCCGGGACAGGTTGACCGGGGAGCTGTTTTTT
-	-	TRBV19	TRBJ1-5	CASTGDSNQPQHF	TGTGCCAGTACCGGGGACAGCAATCAGCCCCAGCATTTT
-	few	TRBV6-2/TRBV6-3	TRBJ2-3	CASSYSTEGTQYF	TGTGCCAGCAGTTACTCGACCGAGGGTACGCAGTATTTT
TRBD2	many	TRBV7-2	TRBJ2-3	CASSTLARSTDTQYF	TGTGCCAGCAGCACACTAGCGAGGAGCACAGATACGCAGTATTTT
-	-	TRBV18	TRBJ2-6	CASSPRGANVLTF	TGTGCCAGCTCCCCGAGGGGGGCCAACGTCCTGACTTTC
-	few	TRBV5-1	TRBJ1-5	CASSVGSGQPQHF	TGCGCCAGCAGCGTCGGATCAGGGCAGCCCCAGCATTTT
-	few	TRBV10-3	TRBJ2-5	CAISERRAQYF	TGTGCCATCAGTGAGCGAAGGGCCCAGTACTTC
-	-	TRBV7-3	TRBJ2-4	CASSFQGGEIAKNIQYF	TGTGCCAGCAGCTTTCAGGGCGGGGAAATCGCCAAAAACATTCAGTACTTC
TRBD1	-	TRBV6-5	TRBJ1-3	CASSSRPGQGYTIYF	TGTGCCAGCAGTTCCCGACCGGGACAGGGATACACCATATATTTT
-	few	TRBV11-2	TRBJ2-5	CASSLASIETQYF	TGTGCCAGCAGCTTAGCCAGTATAGAGACCCAGTACTTC
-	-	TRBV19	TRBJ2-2	CASSIADPGELFF	TGTGCCAGTAGTATAGCGGATCCCGGGGAGCTGTTTTTT
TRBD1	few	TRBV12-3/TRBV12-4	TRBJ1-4	CASSRQGTNEKLFF	TGTGCCAGCAGCAGACAGGGCACTAATGAAAAACTGTTTTTT
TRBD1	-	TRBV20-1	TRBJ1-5	CSASRQGARQPQHF	TGCAGTGCTAGTCGACAGGGGGCACGTCAGCCCCAGCATTTT
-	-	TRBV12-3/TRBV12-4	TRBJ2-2	CASSLTGSAGELFF	TGTGCCAGCAGTTTAACGGGGAGCGCCGGGGAGCTGTTTTTT
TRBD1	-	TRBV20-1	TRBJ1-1	CSARTGGRGTEAFF	TGCAGTGCTAGAACAGGGGGTCGGGGCACTGAAGCTTTCTTT
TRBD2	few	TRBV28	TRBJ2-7	CASESAAGGRPYEQYF	TGTGCCAGCGAATCCGCCGCGGGAGGGCGGCCCTACGAGCAGTACTTC
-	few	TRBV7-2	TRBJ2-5	CAAQQENQETQYF	TGTGCCGCGCAACAGGAGAACCAAGAGACCCAGTACTTC
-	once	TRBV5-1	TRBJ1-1	CASSFRTDTEAFF	TGCGCCAGCAGCTTTCGGACGGACACTGAAGCTTTCTTT
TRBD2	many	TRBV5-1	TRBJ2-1	CASSAVASGRHNEQFF	TGCGCCAGCAGCGCCGTAGCTAGCGGGAGACACAATGAGCAGTTCTTC
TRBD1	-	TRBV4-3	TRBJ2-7	CASSQRTGGYEQYF	TGCGCCAGCAGCCAAAGGACAGGGGGGTACGAGCAGTACTTC
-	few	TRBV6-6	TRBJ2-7	CASSDGKTPYEQYF	TGTGCCAGCAGCGACGGGAAAACCCCCTACGAGCAGTACTTC
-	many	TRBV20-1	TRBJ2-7	CSASLTLYEQYF	TGCAGTGCTAGTCTCACTTTATACGAGCAGTACTTC
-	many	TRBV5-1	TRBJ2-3	CASSLDTPRPDTQYF	TGCGCCAGCAGCTTGGATACCCCCCGGCCAGATACGCAGTATTTT
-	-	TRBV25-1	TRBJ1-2	CASRENQGYGYTF	TGTGCCAGCAGAGAAAATCAGGGCTATGGCTACACCTTC
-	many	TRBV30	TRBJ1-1	CAWSVSFNAGSEAFF	TGTGCCTGGAGTGTATCCTTCAATGCGGGGTCTGAAGCTTTCTTT
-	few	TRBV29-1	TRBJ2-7	CSVESPQVPYEQYF	TGCAGCGTTGAAAGCCCTCAAGTGCCCTACGAGCAGTACTTC